This is a list of T cell receptor beta chains from one sample in a study of blood T cell repertoires in COVID-19. The method was immunoSEQ multiplex PCR; TCRdb's version includes in-frame clones alone and lacks a portion of them. The sample carries 200,000 or so clones, around 81% recorded once. Sequencing was done on a sample of peripheral blood. These receptor sequences come from a woman aged 80 or over with COVID-19, enrolled during active disease. CDR3s include the opening cysteine and the closing phenylalanine or tryptophan. The D gene is left open where the match is weak. Expanded clones get a size class; other rows say once, few or many, or leave the size out.

v_call: TRBV3-1/TRBV3-2; j_call: TRBJ2-1; d_call: TRBD2; clone_size: .; cdr3_aa: CASSQDFSGKKQFF; cdr3_nt: TGTGCCAGCAGCCAAGATTTTAGCGGGAAGAAGCAGTTCTTC
v_call: TRBV25-1; j_call: TRBJ1-2; d_call: .; clone_size: .; cdr3_aa: CASSEGPGTYGYTF; cdr3_nt: TGTGCCAGCAGTGAAGGGCCGGGAACCTATGGCTACACCTTC
v_call: TRBV6-2/TRBV6-3; j_call: TRBJ2-1; d_call: TRBD2; clone_size: .; cdr3_aa: CASSFTGTSGINEQFF; cdr3_nt: TGTGCCAGCAGCTTTACCGGGACTAGCGGGATCAATGAGCAGTTCTTC
v_call: TRBV7-9; j_call: TRBJ1-2; d_call: .; clone_size: .; cdr3_aa: CASSLIGDYGYTF; cdr3_nt: TGTGCCAGCAGCTTAATAGGGGATTATGGCTACACCTTC
v_call: TRBV6-6; j_call: TRBJ2-3; d_call: TRBD1; clone_size: .; cdr3_aa: CASSAGTGGSTDTQYF; cdr3_nt: TGTGCCAGCAGCGCAGGGACAGGGGGAAGCACAGATACGCAGTATTTT
v_call: TRBV9; j_call: TRBJ2-2; d_call: TRBD2; clone_size: few; cdr3_aa: CASSVGPAGDRRRGELFF; cdr3_nt: TGTGCCAGCAGCGTAGGCCCAGCGGGGGACCGACGCCGCGGGGAGCTGTTTTTT
v_call: TRBV19; j_call: TRBJ2-5; d_call: .; clone_size: .; cdr3_aa: CASSIITDQETQYF; cdr3_nt: TGTGCCAGTAGTATTATTACAGACCAAGAGACCCAGTACTTC
v_call: TRBV11-2; j_call: TRBJ2-2; d_call: .; clone_size: .; cdr3_aa: CASSSRTYTGELFF; cdr3_nt: TGTGCCAGCAGCTCCCGGACTTACACCGGGGAGCTGTTTTTT
v_call: TRBV5-6; j_call: TRBJ2-7; d_call: .; clone_size: .; cdr3_aa: CASRGAGGSYEQYF; cdr3_nt: TGTGCCAGTAGGGGGGCAGGGGGCTCCTACGAGCAGTACTTC
v_call: TRBV28; j_call: TRBJ1-1; d_call: .; clone_size: .; cdr3_aa: CATRPDPNTEAFF; cdr3_nt: TGTGCCACTAGGCCGGATCCCAACACTGAAGCTTTCTTT
v_call: TRBV10-3; j_call: TRBJ1-1; d_call: .; clone_size: .; cdr3_aa: CAIRQGNTEAFF; cdr3_nt: TGTGCCATCAGACAGGGGAACACTGAAGCTTTCTTT
v_call: TRBV24-1; j_call: TRBJ1-1; d_call: .; clone_size: .; cdr3_aa: CATSDSQVNTEAFF; cdr3_nt: TGTGCCACCAGTGATTCACAGGTGAACACTGAAGCTTTCTTT
v_call: TRBV19; j_call: TRBJ2-5; d_call: TRBD2; clone_size: .; cdr3_aa: CASSIDLRGDVETQYF; cdr3_nt: TGTGCCAGTAGTATAGATCTACGGGGGGATGTGGAGACCCAGTACTTC
v_call: TRBV18; j_call: TRBJ1-1; d_call: .; clone_size: .; cdr3_aa: CASSPLGMNTEAFF; cdr3_nt: TGTGCCAGCTCACCGCTAGGAATGAACACTGAAGCTTTCTTT
v_call: TRBV5-1; j_call: TRBJ2-1; d_call: TRBD2; clone_size: once; cdr3_aa: CASSWDTSGGRSSYNEQFF; cdr3_nt: TGCGCCAGCAGCTGGGACACTAGCGGGGGTAGGAGCTCCTACAATGAGCAGTTCTTC
v_call: TRBV7-2; j_call: TRBJ1-1; d_call: .; clone_size: .; cdr3_aa: CASSLLPPGPNMNTEAFF; cdr3_nt: TGTGCCAGCAGCTTACTGCCACCAGGGCCGAATATGAACACTGAAGCTTTCTTT
v_call: TRBV5-4; j_call: TRBJ1-1; d_call: TRBD1; clone_size: .; cdr3_aa: CASSPTGGGTEAFF; cdr3_nt: TGTGCCAGCAGCCCGACAGGGGGCGGGACTGAAGCTTTCTTT
v_call: TRBV7-9; j_call: TRBJ1-3; d_call: TRBD1; clone_size: .; cdr3_aa: CASSTQTGGENTIYF; cdr3_nt: TGTGCCAGCAGCACCCAGACAGGGGGAGAAAACACCATATATTTT
v_call: TRBV11-2; j_call: TRBJ2-7; d_call: .; clone_size: .; cdr3_aa: CASSPPTGSYEQYF; cdr3_nt: TGTGCCAGCAGCCCTCCAACAGGGTCCTACGAGCAGTACTTC
v_call: TRBV7-2; j_call: TRBJ2-4; d_call: .; clone_size: .; cdr3_aa: CASSGRGGAKNIQYF; cdr3_nt: TGTGCCAGCAGCGGCAGGGGTGGCGCCAAAAACATTCAGTACTTC
v_call: TRBV4-1; j_call: TRBJ2-1; d_call: .; clone_size: once; cdr3_aa: CASSQVQRSYNEQFF; cdr3_nt: TGCGCCAGCAGCCAAGTCCAGCGGAGTTACAATGAGCAGTTCTTC
v_call: TRBV7-9; j_call: TRBJ1-5; d_call: .; clone_size: .; cdr3_aa: CASSTGLYQPQHF; cdr3_nt: TGTGCCAGCAGCACAGGGTTATATCAGCCCCAGCATTTT
v_call: TRBV14; j_call: TRBJ2-2; d_call: .; clone_size: .; cdr3_aa: CASSQWAGRYTGELFF; cdr3_nt: TGTGCCAGCAGCCAATGGGCAGGGAGGTACACCGGGGAGCTGTTTTTT
v_call: TRBV15; j_call: TRBJ1-5; d_call: .; clone_size: .; cdr3_aa: CATSREVREDQPQHF; cdr3_nt: TGTGCCACCAGCAGAGAAGTAAGGGAGGATCAGCCCCAGCATTTT
v_call: TRBV29-1; j_call: TRBJ1-2; d_call: .; clone_size: .; cdr3_aa: CSVASSNYGYTF; cdr3_nt: TGCAGCGTTGCTAGCAGTAACTATGGCTACACCTTC
v_call: TRBV3-1/TRBV3-2; j_call: TRBJ1-1; d_call: TRBD1; clone_size: .; cdr3_aa: CASSPPTGELTEAFF; cdr3_nt: TGTGCCAGCAGCCCACCGACAGGGGAGTTAACTGAAGCTTTCTTT
v_call: TRBV27; j_call: TRBJ1-2; d_call: TRBD1; clone_size: .; cdr3_aa: CASRPSLTGGRMGGYTF; cdr3_nt: TGTGCCAGCAGACCTTCATTGACAGGGGGCCGAATGGGGGGCTACACCTTC
v_call: TRBV7-6; j_call: TRBJ2-7; d_call: TRBD2; clone_size: few; cdr3_aa: CASSPGRGGGPRSSYEQYF; cdr3_nt: TGTGCCAGCAGCCCGGGCCGCGGGGGAGGGCCGAGGAGCTCCTACGAGCAGTACTTC
v_call: TRBV5-1; j_call: TRBJ1-1; d_call: .; clone_size: .; cdr3_aa: CASSLKTGETEAFF; cdr3_nt: TGCGCCAGCAGCTTGAAGACAGGCGAGACTGAAGCTTTCTTT